The clone carrying this TCR beta chain was picked up a small number of times. Its cognate antigen is unknown. The entry originates in a study of OX40 agonist ivuxolimab in advanced cancers. Turning to the study itself: Participants averaged approximately 60 years of age (range about 23 to 79) and were under 90% male.

Profiled with immunoSEQ multiplex PCR; TCRdb holds only in-frame clones, not every one. The data hold about 65,000 clones, with more than 75% observed a single time. Losses at the gene ends were 8 bases for V and 3 bases for J; bases not matched to a gene: 5. Germline-derived CDR1 and CDR2 are LNHDA and SQIVND (reference sequence). This CDR3 spans 14 amino acids. The study's findings and limits: Normalized T-cell clonal expansion was also low in a subset of nonresponders.

With baseline, cycle 4 day 1, and cycle 7 day 1 as timepoints, blood was sampled. Sequencing used CD4+ or CD8+ T cells sorted from blood, obtained in a trial of the OX40 agonist ivuxolimab. The receptor's source is an adult with an advanced solid tumor such as melanoma, head and neck, liver or kidney cancer. This rearrangement joins TRBV19 to TRBJ2-2; 8 bases line up with TRBD1. The CDR3 DNA reads TGTGCCAGTCGACAGGGGCTATACACCGGGGAGCTGTTTTTT. This codes for CASRQGLYTGELFF.